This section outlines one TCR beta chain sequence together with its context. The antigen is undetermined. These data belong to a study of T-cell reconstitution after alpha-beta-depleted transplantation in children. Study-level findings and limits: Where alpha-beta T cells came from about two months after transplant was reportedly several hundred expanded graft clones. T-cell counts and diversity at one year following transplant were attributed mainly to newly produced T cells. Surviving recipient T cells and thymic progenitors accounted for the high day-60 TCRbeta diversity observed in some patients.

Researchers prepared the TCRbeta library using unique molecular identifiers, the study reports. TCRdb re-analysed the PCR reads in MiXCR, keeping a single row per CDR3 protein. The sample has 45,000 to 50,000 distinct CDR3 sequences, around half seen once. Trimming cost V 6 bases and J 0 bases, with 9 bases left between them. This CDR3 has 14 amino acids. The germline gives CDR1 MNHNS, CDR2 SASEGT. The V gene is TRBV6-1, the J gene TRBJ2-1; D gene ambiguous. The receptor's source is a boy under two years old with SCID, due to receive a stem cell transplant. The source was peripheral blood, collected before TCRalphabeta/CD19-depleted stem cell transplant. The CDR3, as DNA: TGTGCCAGCAGCCCCAGGAGCTCCTACAATGAGCAGTTCTTC. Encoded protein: CASSPRSSYNEQFF.